The 17 T cell receptor beta chains in this list originate from one sample, sequenced in a study of blood T cells in healthy people across ages. Next came a second PCR, run for about 7 to 12 cycles, which used a sample-barcoded 5' primer along with a J-beta primer mix. TCRdb ran MiXCR on the 5' RACE reads and lists one entry per CDR3 protein. The data contain about 2 million distinct CDR3 sequences, roughly 52% of them singletons. The sample was blood. The receptors shown here come from a woman in her forties in good health.

Note on this clonotype: Compared with germline, one end of the junction differs, possibly owing to a read error. The gene calls are TRBV6-2 or TRBV6-3 and TRBJ1-2; a possible D gene is TRBD1 (6 bases). The CDR3 spans 16 residues. Germline CDR1 and CDR2: MNHEY and SVGEGT. This CDR3 is CASSRPAGESNYDYTF. Written as DNA, the CDR3 is TGTGCCAGCAGTCGACCCGCAGGGGAATCTAACTATGACTACACCTTC.

This sequence joins TRBV12-3 or TRBV12-4 and TRBJ2-1; TRBD1 matches at 7 bases. Trimming took 5 bases from V and 6 from J; bases not matched to a gene: 7. The CDR3 is made up of 14 amino acids. CDR3 residues: CASSTRDSLNEQFF. CDR3 coding DNA: TGTGCCAGCAGTACCCGGGACAGCCTCAATGAGCAGTTCTTC.

The count of this clonotype is one. The chain uses TRBV30 and TRBJ1-1, with TRBD1 as a possible D gene (5 bases). Germline CDR1 reads GTSNPN; CDR2 reads SVGIG (reference sequence). V was shortened by 4 bases and J by 5 bases, with 23 bases between the two germline ends. The CDR3 spans 16 residues. CDR3 loop: CAWTVGQGRRITEAFF. The CDR3 region has the DNA TGTGCCTGGACTGTGGGTCAGGGACGAAGGATTACTGAAGCTTTCTTT. The full variable domain, with the rest looked up from reference TRBV30 and TRBJ1-1, is SQTIHQWPATLVQPVGSPLSLECTVEGTSNPNLYWYRQAAGRGLQLLFYSVGIGQISSEVPQNLSASRPQDRQFILSSKKLLLSDSGFYLCAWTVGQGRRITEAFFGQGTRLTVV.

The chain combines TRBV11-1 with TRBJ1-4; D remains ambiguous. V was trimmed by 4 bases and J by 0 bases, leaving 18 bases between them. Germline loops: CDR1 SGHAT, CDR2 FQDESV (reference sequence). This CDR3 comprises 18 residues. In DNA form, the CDR3 reads TGTGCCAGCAGCTCTTGGACGGATCGGTCGGCAACTAATGAAAAACTGTTTTTT. It codes for CASSSWTDRSATNEKLFF.

V is TRBV29-1 and J is TRBJ2-1; 11 positions agree with TRBD2. In germline, CDR1 is SQVTM, CDR2 ANQGSEA. This CDR3 spans 14 amino acids. With 3 bases clipped from V and 7 bases from J, the junction kept 5 bases outside the gene matches. CDR3 coding DNA: TGCAGCGTTGATTTTAGCGGGGGGGCGAATGAGCAGTTCTTC. Protein sequence: CSVDFSGGANEQFF.

The chain links TRBV15 to TRBJ2-1; D is ambiguous. The ends were cut back, 0 bases at V and 8 bases at J, with 11 bases in the middle. The CDR3 runs to 14 residues. Germline CDR1 and CDR2: LNHNV and YYDKDF (reference sequence). The CDR3 bases are TGTGCCACCAGCAGAGATGGAGTCATTGATGAGCAGTTCTTC. This encodes CATSRDGVIDEQFF.

The chain uses TRBV18 and TRBJ2-1, with TRBD2 as a possible D gene (6 bases). Between the trimmed V and J ends, which lost 0 bases and 5 bases, there was a span of 17 bases. The CDR3 consists of 17 residues. Germline loops: CDR1 KGHSH, CDR2 LQKENI. The CDR3, as DNA: TGTGCCAGCTCACCACCGAGGGGCGGGGCGGGCCACAATGAGCAGTTCTTC. Translated: CASSPPRGGAGHNEQFF.

This clonotype was seen a handful of times. This chain uses TRBV12-3 or TRBV12-4 with TRBJ2-5; 11 nucleotides align to TRBD2. The junction had 7 bases not matched to a gene; V was cut back by 4 bases and J by 3 bases. CDR3 length: 16 amino acids. CDR3 sequence (DNA): TGTGCCAGCAGTTCCAAAACGACTAGCGGGGAAGAGACCCAGTACTTC. Translation gives CASSSKTTSGEETQYF.

This chain joins TRBV14 and TRBJ2-5, with 7 bases fitting TRBD1. Per germline, CDR1 SGHDN and CDR2 FVKESK. The CDR3 length is 16 residues. J gave up 3 bases and V 0 bases, and 7 bases lay outside the gene matches. CDR3 loop: CASSQDGYRGKETQYF. DNA of the CDR3: TGTGCCAGCAGCCAAGATGGTTACAGGGGCAAAGAGACCCAGTACTTC.

The J gene is TRBJ2-4, the V gene TRBV20-1; D gene unclear. CDR1 DFQATT and CDR2 SNEGSKA come from the germline V gene (reference sequence). This CDR3 is built from 17 residues. V lost 6 bases, J lost 0 bases, and 21 bases lay in between. The chain's CDR3 is CSATDGYDELAKNIQYF. CDR3 bases: TGCAGTGCCACCGACGGATACGACGAACTAGCCAAAAACATTCAGTACTTC.

In its sample, this clonotype was seen once. The chain recombines TRBV10-3 with TRBJ1-5; the D gene is possibly TRBD1 (5 bases). In germline, CDR1 is ENHRY, CDR2 SYGVKD. The V and J ends lost 2 bases and 2 bases respectively, with 19 bases between them. The CDR3 length is 18 residues. The CDR3 is CAISERQVGVGGNQPQHF. The CDR3 nucleotides read TGTGCCATCAGTGAGCGTCAGGTGGGGGTGGGCGGCAATCAGCCCCAGCATTTT.

This clonotype was counted only a few times. The chain links TRBV9 to TRBJ2-1; tentative D call: TRBD2 (7 bases). The CDR3 runs 16 residues. The V gene lost 1 base and the J gene lost 4 bases, with 15 bases spanning the gap. In germline, CDR1 is SGDLS, CDR2 YYNGEE. The DNA for the CDR3 is TGTGCCAGCAGCGTAAAGAGGGGGGGACAATACAATGAGCAGTTCTTC. Its translation: CASSVKRGGQYNEQFF.

The CDR3 DNA sequence: TGTGCCAGCAGCTTAGCGGGGCGGGGGCCTCCCGAGCAGTACTTC. It specifies CASSLAGRGPPEQYF. The gene calls are TRBV7-2 and TRBJ2-7; perhaps TRBD2 as D (7 bases). Trimming removed 0 bases from V and 6 bases from J, with 15 bases in between. This CDR3 comprises 15 residues. Germline V gene sequence: CDR1 SGHTA, CDR2 FQGNSA.

The chain couples TRBV27 to TRBJ2-1, with a possible D match to TRBD2 (6 bases). The ends were cut back, 0 bases at V and 3 bases at J, with 12 bases in the middle. The germline gives CDR1 MNHEY, CDR2 SMNVEV (reference sequence). The CDR3 has 16 amino acids. CDR3: CASSLSGGDFYNEQFF. The CDR3 bases are TGTGCCAGCAGTTTATCTGGCGGGGACTTCTACAATGAGCAGTTCTTC.

This rearrangement joins TRBV24-1 to TRBJ2-1, with 9 bases fitting TRBD1. The J segment lost 0 bases and the V segment lost 5 bases, leaving 16 bases of the junction unmatched. The CDR3 runs to 20 residues. CDR1 and CDR2 (germline): KGHDR, SFDVKD. This CDR3 reads CATSGDFGTGPSNSYNEQFF. CDR3 DNA: TGTGCCACCAGTGGAGATTTCGGGACAGGGCCTTCCAACTCCTACAATGAGCAGTTCTTC.

The rearrangement links TRBV18 to TRBJ2-1; D gene ambiguous. Germline loops: CDR1 KGHSH, CDR2 LQKENI. Between the trimmed V and J ends, which lost 3 bases and 6 bases, there was a span of 15 bases. The CDR3 totals 15 residues. CDR3 nucleotide sequence: TGTGCCAGCTCACCGCAGTTAGGGATCGGCAATGAGCAGTTCTTC. Its translation: CASSPQLGIGNEQFF.

The DNA for the CDR3 is TGTGCCAGCAGCACAGGCACCCAGGGCTATGGCTACACCTTC. Protein sequence: CASSTGTQGYGYTF. J is TRBJ1-2 and V is TRBV7-3; D may be TRBD1 (5 bases). Looked up from germline, CDR1 is SGHTA and CDR2 is FQGTGA. Trimming shortened V by 5 bases and J by 4 bases, and 14 bases separated the two germline ends. The length of the CDR3 is 14 residues.